Listed here are 18 T cell receptor beta chains from one sample, sequenced in a study of T-cell reconstitution after alpha-beta-depleted transplantation in children. As it was prepared, the TCRbeta library received unique molecular identifiers. TCRdb re-derived calls from the PCR reads in MiXCR, one entry per CDR3 protein. The repertoire has hundreds of thousands of distinct CDR3 sequences, 15% to 20% of them found once; the top ten carry around 4.5%. The material was PBMCs, mostly from graft donor cells, obtained 360 days after TCRalphabeta/CD19-depleted stem cell transplant. The receptors shown here come from a male patient aged 5 to 17 who had a stem cell transplant for acute lymphoblastic leukemia, so the T cells may come from the graft donor.

In its sample, this clonotype was seen once. The V and J genes are TRBV24-1 and TRBJ2-2; D is possibly TRBD2 (5 bases). CDR3 length equals 13 residues. The germline V gene has CDR1 KGHDR and CDR2 SFDVKD. V lost 7 bases and J 5 bases, leaving 10 bases between the germline ends. The CDR3 spells CATRGRGTGELFF. For the CDR3, the DNA is TGTGCCACCAGGGGGAGAGGGACCGGGGAGCTGTTTTTT.

This clonotype has just a few counts. This chain connects TRBV7-8 to TRBJ2-7, with 7 nucleotides matching TRBD1. This CDR3 has 14 residues. The V gene end was trimmed by 4 bases and the J gene end by 3 bases; junction bases not matched to a gene: 6. Germline assignment: CDR1 SGHVS and CDR2 FQNEAQ. CDR3 in DNA: TGTGCCAGCAGCTCAGACAGGGTAAACTACGAGCAGTACTTC. Protein product: CASSSDRVNYEQYF.

This clonotype was recorded a few times. The V call is TRBV7-2, the J call TRBJ2-1; 9 nucleotides align to TRBD2. This CDR3 spans 14 amino acids. The V and J ends lost 3 bases and 9 bases, in that order; junction bases with no gene match: 6. CDR1 is SGHTA, CDR2 FQGNSA, per germline. The CDR3 loop is CASSFSGSRGEQFF. The CDR3 nucleotides are TGTGCCAGCAGCTTTAGCGGGAGTAGGGGTGAGCAGTTCTTC.

The chain has TRBV19 and TRBJ1-1; D gene uncertain. V lost 6 bases, J lost 3 bases, and 14 bases lay in between. The length of the CDR3 is 14 residues. Germline lookup yields CDR1 LNHDA and CDR2 SQIVND (reference sequence). CDR3 sequence (DNA): TGTGCCAGTAGCGGGAACCCATTTCACACTGAAGCTTTCTTT. Its translation: CASSGNPFHTEAFF. Combining the CDR3 with reference TRBV19 and TRBJ1-1 gives the whole variable domain DGGITQSPKYLFRKEGQNVTLSCEQNLNHDAMYWYRQDPGQGLRLIYYSQIVNDFQKGDIAEGYSVSREKKESFPLTVTSAQKNPTAFYLCASSGNPFHTEAFFGQGTRLTVV.

This clonotype was found many times. The rearrangement uses TRBV10-3 and TRBJ2-3; TRBD2 matches at 13 bases. The CDR3 has 15 amino acids. The V gene end was trimmed by 7 bases and the J gene end by 2 bases; junction bases not matched to a gene: 3. Germline values: CDR1 ENHRY, CDR2 SYGVKD. Here the CDR3 reads CAINGLAGATDTQYF. CDR3 in DNA: TGTGCCATCAATGGACTAGCGGGAGCCACAGATACGCAGTATTTT.

This clonotype was seen a handful of times. The chain employs TRBV20-1 and TRBJ1-2; D gene unclear. The ends were cut back, 3 bases at V and 4 bases at J, with 15 bases in the middle. Germline CDR1 DFQATT, CDR2 SNEGSKA (reference sequence). This CDR3 spans 14 amino acids. CDR3 sequence reads: CSARRLGNPYGYTF. CDR3 DNA: TGCAGTGCTAGGAGGCTAGGGAACCCCTATGGCTACACCTTC.

The V and J genes are TRBV7-2 and TRBJ2-3; TRBD2 matches 10 bases. CDR1 is SGHTA, CDR2 FQGNSA, per germline. This CDR3 is built from 14 residues. V shed 3 bases, J shed 11 bases, and the junction held 8 bases outside the gene matches. For the CDR3, the DNA is TGTGCCAGCAGCTTTTTGCTAGCGGGAGTGATGCAGTATTTT. It codes for CASSFLLAGVMQYF.

This clonotype showed up many times. V usage is TRBV7-8 and J usage is TRBJ2-3; 10 bases are shared with TRBD2. V was pared by 1 base and J by 0 bases, with 7 bases of the junction left unmatched. This CDR3 is 18 amino acids long. The V gene's germline CDR1 is SGHVS and CDR2 FQNEAQ. The CDR3 loop reads CASSLEREGLRSTDTQYF. In DNA, the CDR3 is TGTGCCAGCAGCTTAGAGCGGGAGGGCCTGAGGAGCACAGATACGCAGTATTTT.

This clonotype was counted between two and nine times. The rearrangement links TRBV18 to TRBJ2-5; D gene ambiguous. Trimming removed 1 base at V and 3 bases at J, with 9 bases between. Germline values: CDR1 KGHSH, CDR2 LQKENI. The CDR3 is 14 residues long. CDR3 loop: CASSPRGPEETQYF. CDR3 nucleotide sequence: TGTGCCAGCTCACCACGTGGGCCAGAAGAGACCCAGTACTTC.

The chain combines TRBV4-1 with TRBJ1-5; D call uncertain. This CDR3 comprises 17 residues. Germline V lookup: CDR1 MGHRA, CDR2 YSYEKL. The V and J ends lost 2 bases and 4 bases respectively, with 18 bases between them. CDR3 in amino acids: CASSQIRGGGGNQPQHF. The CDR3 coding sequence is TGCGCCAGCAGCCAAATCCGGGGAGGAGGCGGAAATCAGCCCCAGCATTTT.

A single count supports this clonotype. One end of the junction is discordant with germline, which a read error may explain. J is TRBJ2-5 and V is TRBV6-4; tentatively, D is TRBD1 (5 bases). The CDR3 is 13 amino acids. Germline V gives CDR1 MRHNA, CDR2 SNTAGT. CDR3 DNA: TGCGCCTCACCAATTGGGGCGTTGAAGACCCGGTACTTC. It translates to CASPIGALKTRYF.

This clonotype was seen more than once but under ten times. The chain combines TRBV12-3 or TRBV12-4 with TRBJ2-5; D is possibly TRBD2 (5 bases). Trimming pared 5 bases from V and 1 base from J, leaving 20 bases between. The CDR3 sequence is 17 residues long. The CDR3 coding sequence is TGTGCCAGCAGTCCCGCTACTGGACTGTCACCCCAAGAGACCCAGTACTTC. Protein product: CASSPATGLSPQETQYF.

This sequence joins TRBV12-3 or TRBV12-4 and TRBJ2-5; D is perhaps TRBD2 (5 bases). The germline V and J ends were trimmed by 5 bases and 4 bases, with 14 bases remaining between them. This CDR3 region has 14 residues. CDR3: CASSTWAGGETQYF. The CDR3, as DNA: TGTGCCAGCAGTACTTGGGCGGGTGGAGAGACCCAGTACTTC.

The gene calls are TRBV20-1 and TRBJ2-2; 11 bases map to TRBD2. The V gene end was trimmed by 0 bases and the J gene end by 4 bases; junction bases not matched to a gene: 10. The germline gives CDR1 DFQATT, CDR2 SNEGSKA (reference sequence). The CDR3 has 18 amino acids. The CDR3 spells CSARDRKGLAEGTGELFF. In DNA, the CDR3 is TGCAGTGCTAGAGATCGGAAGGGACTAGCGGAGGGCACCGGGGAGCTGTTTTTT.

J is TRBJ1-5 and V is TRBV6-1; D unresolved. CDR3 length equals 15 residues. CDR1 is MNHNS, CDR2 SASEGT, per germline. Trimming removed 6 bases from V and 0 bases from J, with 12 bases in between. CDR3 residues: CASSRTSYSNQPQHF. The CDR3 DNA sequence: TGTGCCAGCAGCCGCACAAGTTATAGCAATCAGCCCCAGCATTTT.

The chain has TRBV7-9 and TRBJ2-4, with a tentative D call TRBD2 (6 bases). Germline CDR1 reads SEHNR; CDR2 reads FQNEAQ (reference sequence). The CDR3 is made up of 16 amino acids. Trimming took off 3 bases at V and 4 bases at J, with 16 bases between the two ends. CDR3 sequence reads: CASSFSGGNIKNIQYF. CDR3 coding DNA: TGTGCCAGCAGCTTCAGCGGCGGGAATATTAAAAACATTCAGTACTTC.

The chain uses TRBV6-2 or TRBV6-3 and TRBJ2-7, with 12 bases that match TRBD2. Trimming cost V 7 bases and J 3 bases; bases outside gene matches: 1. Germline V gives CDR1 MNHEY, CDR2 SVGEGT. This CDR3 is built from 13 residues. DNA of the CDR3: TGTGCCAGCATGACTAGCGGGAGCTACGAGCAGTACTTC. It yields the protein CASMTSGSYEQYF.

This clonotype was observed a handful of times. The chain uses TRBV14 and TRBJ2-1; D gene unclear. The CDR3 has 14 residues. V dropped 1 base and J dropped 4 bases, with 8 bases sitting between them. Germline V CDR1 and CDR2: SGHDN, FVKESK. The CDR3 spells CASSQVARYNEQFF. The CDR3 DNA reads as TGTGCCAGCAGCCAAGTTGCGCGTTACAATGAGCAGTTCTTC.